This TCR beta chain emerged from a study of OX40 agonist ivuxolimab in advanced cancers. Study-wide points: Expanded clones tended on average to be more numerous among CD8+ T cells than CD4+. Expansion of clones was among the lowest in partial responders at 0.1-3.0 mg/kg. It was not determined which antigens were specifically recognized by the peripheral T cells that had undergone clonal expansion.

Notes on this clone: Its matching antigen is unknown.

The cohort excluded patients with autoimmune disease history or systemic immunosuppression. Sequenced by immunoSEQ multiplex PCR; TCRdb stores in-frame clones only, minus some. The table has around 79,000 clones, 88% seen once. With 8 bases removed from V and 8 bases from J, the gap between germline ends came to 12 bases. The CDR3 consists of 10 residues. The germline CDR1 and CDR2 sequences are DFQATT and SNEGSKA (reference sequence). This clonotype was obtained from an adult with an advanced solid tumor such as melanoma, head and neck, liver or kidney cancer. The sample in question was CD4+ or CD8+ T cells sorted from blood, obtained in a trial of the OX40 agonist ivuxolimab. The chain is built from TRBV20-1 and TRBJ1-2; unclear D gene. This CDR3 reads CSPRAGGYTF. The CDR3 DNA is TGCAGTCCCCGGGCGGGGGGCTACACCTTC.